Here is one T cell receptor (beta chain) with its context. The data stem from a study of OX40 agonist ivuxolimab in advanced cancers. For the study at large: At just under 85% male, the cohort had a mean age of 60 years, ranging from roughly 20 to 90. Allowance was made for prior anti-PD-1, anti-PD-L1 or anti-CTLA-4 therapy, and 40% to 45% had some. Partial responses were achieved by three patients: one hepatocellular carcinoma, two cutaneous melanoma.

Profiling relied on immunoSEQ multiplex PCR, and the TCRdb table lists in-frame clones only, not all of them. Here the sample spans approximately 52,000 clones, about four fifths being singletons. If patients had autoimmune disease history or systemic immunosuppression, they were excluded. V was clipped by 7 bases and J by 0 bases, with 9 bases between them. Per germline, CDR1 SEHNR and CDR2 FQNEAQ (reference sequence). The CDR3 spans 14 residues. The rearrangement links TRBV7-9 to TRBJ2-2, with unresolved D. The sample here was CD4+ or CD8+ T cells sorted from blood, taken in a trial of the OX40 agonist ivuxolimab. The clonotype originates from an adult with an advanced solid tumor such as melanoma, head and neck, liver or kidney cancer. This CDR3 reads CASTLQANTGELFF. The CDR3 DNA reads TGTGCCAGCACCCTCCAGGCGAACACCGGGGAGCTGTTTTTT.